This TCR beta chain was obtained from a study of T-cell memory formation after mild COVID-19. On the study more broadly: Largely, the TCR clusters proved donor specific. Study results and limitations: The second-wave clones peaking on day 37 were not confirmed as SARS-CoV-2-specific. Mostly located in CM and EM were contracting CD4+ clones, with contracting CD8+ clones located in EMRA.

5'RACE with constant-segment primers built TCRalpha and TCRbeta cDNA libraries with UMIs. One entry per CDR3 protein results from TCRdb running MiXCR on the 5' RACE reads. The sample has fewer than 50,000 distinct CDR3 sequences; 5.5% to 8.5% are singletons. To note about this clonotype: The antigen remains unidentified.

This receptor was identified in an adult who had mild COVID-19 (a few samples of this study predate the infection). Cell type and time point are not known. Sequences were obtained from PBMCs or a T cell subset sorted from them (not recorded which).

The CDR3 here is CASSFVAGGMNEQFF. For the CDR3, the DNA is TGTGCCAGCAGCTTCGTAGCGGGGGGTATGAATGAGCAGTTCTTC. The V and J genes are TRBV11-3 and TRBJ2-1; 10 positions match TRBD2. This CDR3 region has 15 residues. Unmatched junction bases numbered 6, after V lost 3 bases and J lost 7 bases. The germline CDR1 and CDR2 sequences are SGHNT and YENEEA.